Listed below are T cell receptor beta chains from one sample, sequenced in a study of glioma-infiltrating T cells after dendritic cell vaccination. Clones were sequenced by immunoSEQ multiplex PCR, and TCRdb holds only the in-frame ones, with some missing. This sample has roughly 56,000 clones, with over 65% found just once. The source material was blood, sampled after dendritic cell vaccination. All receptors derive from a human donor with glioblastoma. Both conserved end residues are part of each CDR3. Fields, in order: D gene, clone size, J gene, V gene, CDR3 protein, CDR3 DNA. D genes are given only for firm matches. The size field is filled for only some rows; it gives once, few, many or a size class.

D: TRBD2; size: NA; J: TRBJ2-5; V: TRBV7-7; CDR3: CASSLELAEETQYF; DNA: TGTGCTAGCAGCTTAGAACTAGCGGAAGAGACCCAGTACTTC
D: TRBD2; size: once; J: TRBJ2-5; V: TRBV7-8; CDR3: CASSPRGAGVQETQYF; DNA: TGTGCCAGCAGCCCCAGAGGTGCGGGGGTACAAGAGACCCAGTACTTC
D: NA; size: NA; J: TRBJ2-5; V: TRBV2; CDR3: CASSGQGQETQYF; DNA: TGTGCCAGCAGTGGCCAGGGTCAAGAGACCCAGTACTTC
D: TRBD2; size: NA; J: TRBJ2-3; V: TRBV9; CDR3: CASSVTGRAGAADTQYF; DNA: TGTGCCAGCAGCGTAACGGGTCGAGCGGGGGCGGCAGATACGCAGTATTTT
D: TRBD1; size: NA; J: TRBJ2-2; V: TRBV10-3; CDR3: CAISETGGLNTGELFF; DNA: TGTGCCATCAGTGAGACAGGGGGCCTGAACACCGGGGAGCTGTTTTTT
D: TRBD2; size: NA; J: TRBJ2-1; V: TRBV2; CDR3: CASTNGGAHGEQFF; DNA: TGTGCCAGCACGAACGGGGGGGCCCATGGTGAGCAGTTCTTC
D: TRBD2; size: NA; J: TRBJ2-5; V: TRBV4-1; CDR3: CASSQVASGYQETQYF; DNA: TGCGCCAGCAGCCAAGTGGCTAGCGGATACCAAGAGACCCAGTACTTC
D: NA; size: NA; J: TRBJ2-6; V: TRBV5-6; CDR3: CASSPVGAGANVLTF; DNA: TGTGCCAGCAGTCCTGTGGGAGCTGGGGCCAACGTCCTGACTTTC
D: TRBD1; size: once; J: TRBJ2-7; V: TRBV13; CDR3: CASSLQGAPEQYF; DNA: TGTGCCAGCAGCTTACAGGGGGCCCCCGAGCAGTACTTC
D: NA; size: NA; J: TRBJ2-1; V: TRBV27; CDR3: CASSDRSINEQFF; DNA: TGTGCCAGCAGTGACAGGAGTATCAATGAGCAGTTCTTC
D: TRBD2; size: NA; J: TRBJ2-3; V: TRBV15; CDR3: CATSSLSGGARDTQYF; DNA: TGTGCCACCAGCAGCCTCAGCGGGGGGGCCCGAGATACGCAGTATTTT
D: NA; size: NA; J: TRBJ1-2; V: TRBV28; CDR3: CASSPPGQGHGYTF; DNA: TGTGCCAGCAGTCCTCCCGGGCAGGGGCATGGCTACACCTTC
D: NA; size: NA; J: TRBJ2-7; V: TRBV6-1; CDR3: CASSEWPGLTYEQYF; DNA: TGTGCCAGCAGTGAATGGCCAGGCCTGACATACGAGCAGTACTTC
D: TRBD1; size: NA; J: TRBJ2-7; V: TRBV7-8; CDR3: CASSLQGATYEQYF; DNA: TGTGCCAGCAGCTTACAGGGGGCAACCTACGAGCAGTACTTC
D: TRBD1; size: NA; J: TRBJ1-6; V: TRBV28; CDR3: CASSAGQGAQYNSPLHF; DNA: TGTGCCAGCAGCGCGGGACAGGGGGCACAGTATAATTCACCCCTCCACTTT
D: NA; size: NA; J: TRBJ1-4; V: TRBV19; CDR3: CASTLGDATNEKLFF; DNA: TGTGCCAGTACACTAGGCGATGCAACTAATGAAAAACTGTTTTTT
D: TRBD1; size: once; J: TRBJ2-2; V: TRBV5-4; CDR3: CASSLGQGGNTGELFF; DNA: TGTGCCAGCAGCTTGGGACAGGGCGGTAACACCGGGGAGCTGTTTTTT
D: NA; size: NA; J: TRBJ1-4; V: TRBV30; CDR3: CAWSVRVGEKLFF; DNA: TGTGCCTGGAGTGTCAGGGTGGGTGAAAAACTGTTTTTT
D: TRBD2; size: NA; J: TRBJ2-7; V: TRBV7-2; CDR3: CASSKGGLAGTYEQYF; DNA: TGTGCCAGCAGCAAGGGGGGACTAGCGGGGACCTACGAGCAGTACTTC
D: NA; size: NA; J: TRBJ1-5; V: TRBV7-8; CDR3: CASSLVRGPQPQHF; DNA: TGTGCCAGCAGCTTAGTTCGTGGGCCTCAGCCCCAGCATTTT
D: NA; size: NA; J: TRBJ1-1; V: TRBV6-6; CDR3: CASSYRGEAFF; DNA: TGTGCCAGCAGTTACCGGGGTGAAGCTTTCTTT
D: NA; size: NA; J: TRBJ1-6; V: TRBV6-6; CDR3: CASSSQGGGNSPLHF; DNA: TGTGCCAGCAGTTCACAGGGTGGGGGTAATTCACCCCTCCACTTT
D: NA; size: NA; J: TRBJ1-1; V: TRBV11-3; CDR3: CASSLDVGRGTMNTEAFF; DNA: TGTGCCAGCAGCTTAGATGTCGGCAGGGGAACTATGAACACTGAAGCTTTCTTT
D: TRBD1; size: once; J: TRBJ2-5; V: TRBV7-8; CDR3: CASSAHRGPGETQYF; DNA: TGTGCCAGCAGCGCCCACAGGGGGCCGGGGGAGACCCAGTACTTC
D: TRBD1; size: once; J: TRBJ2-7; V: TRBV6-5; CDR3: CASSRRGQSYEQYF; DNA: TGTGCCAGCAGTAGACGGGGACAGTCCTACGAGCAGTACTTC
D: TRBD2; size: NA; J: TRBJ2-3; V: TRBV7-3; CDR3: CASSLEDRGGIDTQYF; DNA: TGTGCCAGCAGCTTGGAGGATCGGGGGGGGATCGATACGCAGTATTTT
D: NA; size: NA; J: TRBJ1-1; V: TRBV27; CDR3: CASSPRSNTEAFF; DNA: TGTGCCAGCAGTCCCCGGTCGAACACTGAAGCTTTCTTT
D: TRBD1; size: NA; J: TRBJ1-6; V: TRBV11-2; CDR3: CASSPGTGVRSPLHF; DNA: TGTGCCAGCAGCCCGGGGACAGGAGTAAGGTCACCCCTCCACTTT
D: NA; size: once; J: TRBJ1-1; V: TRBV7-9; CDR3: CASSFQNEAFF; DNA: TGTGCCAGCAGCTTCCAGAATGAAGCTTTCTTT
D: NA; size: once; J: TRBJ2-7; V: TRBV30; CDR3: CAWGLRVNEQYF; DNA: TGTGCCTGGGGGCTCAGGGTCAACGAGCAGTACTTC
D: NA; size: few; J: TRBJ2-7; V: TRBV6-5; CDR3: CASKLHDSFTYEQYF; DNA: TGTGCCAGCAAACTTCACGACTCTTTTACCTACGAGCAGTACTTC
D: TRBD2; size: NA; J: TRBJ2-1; V: TRBV28; CDR3: CASSRPSSGGAPYNEQFF; DNA: TGTGCCAGCAGTCGCCCTTCTAGCGGGGGGGCCCCCTACAATGAGCAGTTCTTC
D: TRBD1; size: NA; J: TRBJ2-5; V: TRBV5-6; CDR3: CASSLPGQIQETQYF; DNA: TGTGCCAGCAGCTTACCGGGACAGATACAAGAGACCCAGTACTTC
D: NA; size: NA; J: TRBJ1-5; V: TRBV4-3; CDR3: CASSQDLRGGNQPQHF; DNA: TGCGCCAGCAGCCAAGATCTGCGGGGGGGCAATCAGCCCCAGCATTTT
D: TRBD1; size: NA; J: TRBJ2-2; V: TRBV7-9; CDR3: CASRTGQGGYTGELFF; DNA: TGTGCCAGCAGAACGGGACAGGGCGGATACACCGGGGAGCTGTTTTTT